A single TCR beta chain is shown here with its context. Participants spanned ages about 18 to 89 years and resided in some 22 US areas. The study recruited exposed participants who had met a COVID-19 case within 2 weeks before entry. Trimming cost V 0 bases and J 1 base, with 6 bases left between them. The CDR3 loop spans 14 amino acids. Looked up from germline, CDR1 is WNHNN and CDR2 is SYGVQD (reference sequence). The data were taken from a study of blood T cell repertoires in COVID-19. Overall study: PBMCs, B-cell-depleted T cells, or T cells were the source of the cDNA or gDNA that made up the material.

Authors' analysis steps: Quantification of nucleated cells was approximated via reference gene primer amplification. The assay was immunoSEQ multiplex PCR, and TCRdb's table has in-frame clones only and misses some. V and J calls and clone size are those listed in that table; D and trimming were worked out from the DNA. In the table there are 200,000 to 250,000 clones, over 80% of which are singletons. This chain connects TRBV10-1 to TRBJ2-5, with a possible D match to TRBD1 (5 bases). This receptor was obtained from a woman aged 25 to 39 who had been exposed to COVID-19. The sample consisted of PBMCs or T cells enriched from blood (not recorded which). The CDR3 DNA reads TGCGCCAGCAGTGAGTCCAGGGTCCAAGAGACCCAGTACTTC. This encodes CASSESRVQETQYF.